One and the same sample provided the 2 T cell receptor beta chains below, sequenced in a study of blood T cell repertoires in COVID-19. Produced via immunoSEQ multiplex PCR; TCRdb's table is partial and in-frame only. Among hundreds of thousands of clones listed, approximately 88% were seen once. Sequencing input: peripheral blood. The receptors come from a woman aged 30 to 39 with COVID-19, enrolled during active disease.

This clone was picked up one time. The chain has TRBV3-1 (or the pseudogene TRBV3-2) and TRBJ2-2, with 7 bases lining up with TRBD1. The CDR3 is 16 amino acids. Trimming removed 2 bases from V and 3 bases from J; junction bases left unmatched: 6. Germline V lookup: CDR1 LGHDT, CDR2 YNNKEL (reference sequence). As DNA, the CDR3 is TGTGCCAGCAGCCAAACTACGACAGGGCACACCGGGGAGCTGTTTTTT. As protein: CASSQTTTGHTGELFF.

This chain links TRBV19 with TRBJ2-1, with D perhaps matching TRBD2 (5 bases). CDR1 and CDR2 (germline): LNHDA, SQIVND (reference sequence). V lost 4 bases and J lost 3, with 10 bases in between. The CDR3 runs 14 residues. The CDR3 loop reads CASSNRGSYNEQFF. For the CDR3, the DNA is TGTGCCAGTAGTAATCGGGGAAGCTACAATGAGCAGTTCTTC. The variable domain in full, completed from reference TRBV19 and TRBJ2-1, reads DGGITQSPKYLFRKEGQNVTLSCEQNLNHDAMYWYRQDPGQGLRLIYYSQIVNDFQKGDIAEGYSVSREKKESFPLTVTSAQKNPTAFYLCASSNRGSYNEQFFGPGTRLTVL.